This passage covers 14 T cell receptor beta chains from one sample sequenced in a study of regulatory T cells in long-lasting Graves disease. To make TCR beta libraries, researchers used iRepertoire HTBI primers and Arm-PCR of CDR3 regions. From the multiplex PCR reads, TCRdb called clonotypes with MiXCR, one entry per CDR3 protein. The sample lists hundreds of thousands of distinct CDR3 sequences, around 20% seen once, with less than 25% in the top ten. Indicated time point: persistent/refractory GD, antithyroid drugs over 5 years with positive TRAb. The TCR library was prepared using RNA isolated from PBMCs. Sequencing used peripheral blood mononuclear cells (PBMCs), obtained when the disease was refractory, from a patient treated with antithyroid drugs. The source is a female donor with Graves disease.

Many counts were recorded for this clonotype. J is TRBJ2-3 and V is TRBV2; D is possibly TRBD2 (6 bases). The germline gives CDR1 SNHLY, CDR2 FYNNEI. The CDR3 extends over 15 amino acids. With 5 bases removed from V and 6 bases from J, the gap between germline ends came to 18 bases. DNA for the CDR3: TGTGCCAGCAGTTGGTCGGGGGACCACACGGATACGCAGTATTTT. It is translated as CASSWSGDHTDTQYF.

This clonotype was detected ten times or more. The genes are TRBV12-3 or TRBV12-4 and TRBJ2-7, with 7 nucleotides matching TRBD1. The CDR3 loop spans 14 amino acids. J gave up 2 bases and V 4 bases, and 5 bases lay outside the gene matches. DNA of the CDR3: TGTGCCAGCAGTTCCCGACAGGGACCCTACGAGCAGTACTTC. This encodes CASSSRQGPYEQYF.

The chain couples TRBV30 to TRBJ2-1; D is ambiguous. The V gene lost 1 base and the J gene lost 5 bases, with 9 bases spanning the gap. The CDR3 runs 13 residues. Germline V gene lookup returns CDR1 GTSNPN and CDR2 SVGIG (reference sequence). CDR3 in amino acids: CAWSDLVNNEQFF. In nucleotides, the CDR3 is TGTGCCTGGAGTGACCTAGTAAACAATGAGCAGTTCTTC. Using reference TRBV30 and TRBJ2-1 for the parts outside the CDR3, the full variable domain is SQTIHQWPATLVQPVGSPLSLECTVEGTSNPNLYWYRQAAGRGLQLLFYSVGIGQISSEVPQNLSASRPQDRQFILSSKKLLLSDSGFYLCAWSDLVNNEQFFGPGTRLTVL.

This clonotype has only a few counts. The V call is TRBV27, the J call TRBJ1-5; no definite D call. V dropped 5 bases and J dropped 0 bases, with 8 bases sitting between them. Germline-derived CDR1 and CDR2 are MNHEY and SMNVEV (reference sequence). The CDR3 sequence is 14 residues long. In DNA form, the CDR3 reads TGTGCCAGCAGTCAAGGTTATAGCAATCAGCCCCAGCATTTT. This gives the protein CASSQGYSNQPQHF.

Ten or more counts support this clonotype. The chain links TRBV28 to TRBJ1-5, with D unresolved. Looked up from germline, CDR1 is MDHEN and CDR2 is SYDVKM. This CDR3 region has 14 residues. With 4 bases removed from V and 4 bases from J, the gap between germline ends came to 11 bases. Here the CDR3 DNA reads TGTGCCAGCAGTTGGGCAGGAGGAAATCAGCCCCAGCATTTT. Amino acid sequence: CASSWAGGNQPQHF. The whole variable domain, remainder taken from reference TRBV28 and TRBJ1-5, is DVKVTQSSRYLVKRTGEKVFLECVQDMDHENMFWYRQDPGLGLRLIYFSYDVKMKEKGDIPEGYSVSREKKERFSLILESASTNQTSMYLCASSWAGGNQPQHFGDGTRLSIL.

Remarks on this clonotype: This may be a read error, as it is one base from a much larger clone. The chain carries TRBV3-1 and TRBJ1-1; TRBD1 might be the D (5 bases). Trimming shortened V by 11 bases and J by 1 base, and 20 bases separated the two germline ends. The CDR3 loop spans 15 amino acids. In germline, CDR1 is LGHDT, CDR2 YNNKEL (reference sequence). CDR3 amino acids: CAGKREGPGNTEAFF. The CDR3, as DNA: TGTGCCGGCAAGAGGGAGGGGCCGGGGAACACTGAAGCTTTCTTT.

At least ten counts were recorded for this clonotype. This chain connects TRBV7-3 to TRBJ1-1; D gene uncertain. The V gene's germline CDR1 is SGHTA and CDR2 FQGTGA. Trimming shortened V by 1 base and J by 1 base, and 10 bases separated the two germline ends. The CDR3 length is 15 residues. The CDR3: CASSLNPVGNTEAFF. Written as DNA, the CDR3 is TGTGCCAGCAGCTTAAACCCGGTCGGGAACACTGAAGCTTTCTTT.

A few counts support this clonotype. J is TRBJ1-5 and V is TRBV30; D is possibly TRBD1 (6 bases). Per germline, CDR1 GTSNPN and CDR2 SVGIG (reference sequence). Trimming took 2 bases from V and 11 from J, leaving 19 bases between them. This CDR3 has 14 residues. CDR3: CAWSKKQGERTQHF. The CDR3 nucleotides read TGTGCCTGGAGTAAGAAACAGGGTGAGCGGACCCAGCATTTT. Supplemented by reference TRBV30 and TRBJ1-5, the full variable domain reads SQTIHQWPATLVQPVGSPLSLECTVEGTSNPNLYWYRQAAGRGLQLLFYSVGIGQISSEVPQNLSASRPQDRQFILSSKKLLLSDSGFYLCAWSKKQGERTQHFGDGTRLSIL.

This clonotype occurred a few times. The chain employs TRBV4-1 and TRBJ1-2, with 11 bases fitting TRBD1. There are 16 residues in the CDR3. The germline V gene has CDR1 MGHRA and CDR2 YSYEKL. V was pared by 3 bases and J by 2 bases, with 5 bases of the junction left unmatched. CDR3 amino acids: CASSHGQGAKNYGYTF. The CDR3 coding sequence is TGCGCCAGCAGCCACGGACAGGGGGCAAAGAACTATGGCTACACCTTC.

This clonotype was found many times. Written as DNA, the CDR3 is TGTGCCAGCAGCTTGGGTAGGGATCAGCCCCAGCATTTT. This translates into CASSLGRDQPQHF. The chain joins TRBV18 to TRBJ1-5; D remains ambiguous. V was pared by 8 bases and J by 5 bases, with 13 bases between. The CDR3 is made up of 13 amino acids. Germline CDR1 reads KGHSH; CDR2 reads LQKENI.

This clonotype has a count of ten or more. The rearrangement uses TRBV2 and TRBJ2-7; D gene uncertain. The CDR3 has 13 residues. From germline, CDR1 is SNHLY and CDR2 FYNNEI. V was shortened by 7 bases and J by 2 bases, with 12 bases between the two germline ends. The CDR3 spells CASNLDGAYEQYF. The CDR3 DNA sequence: TGTGCCAGCAACCTGGACGGAGCCTACGAGCAGTACTTC.

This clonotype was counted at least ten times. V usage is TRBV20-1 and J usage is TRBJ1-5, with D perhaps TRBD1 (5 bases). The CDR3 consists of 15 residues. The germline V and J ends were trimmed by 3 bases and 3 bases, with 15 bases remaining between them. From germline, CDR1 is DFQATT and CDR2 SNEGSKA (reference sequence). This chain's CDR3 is CSARERDRYNQPQHF. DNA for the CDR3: TGCAGTGCTAGGGAAAGGGACCGCTACAATCAGCCCCAGCATTTT.

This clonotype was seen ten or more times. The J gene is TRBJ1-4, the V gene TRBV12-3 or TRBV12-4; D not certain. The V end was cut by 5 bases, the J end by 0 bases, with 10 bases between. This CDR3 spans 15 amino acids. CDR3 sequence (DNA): TGTGCCAGCAGTCTGGAGGCCCCAACTAATGAAAAACTGTTTTTT. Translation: CASSLEAPTNEKLFF.

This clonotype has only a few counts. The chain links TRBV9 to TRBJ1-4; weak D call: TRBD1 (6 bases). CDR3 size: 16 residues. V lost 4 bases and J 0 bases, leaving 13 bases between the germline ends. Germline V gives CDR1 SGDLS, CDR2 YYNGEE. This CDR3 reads CASSPRQESTNEKLFF. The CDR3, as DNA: TGTGCCAGCAGCCCAAGACAGGAATCAACTAATGAAAAACTGTTTTTT. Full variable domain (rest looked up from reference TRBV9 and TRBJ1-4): DSGVTQTPKHLITATGQRVTLRCSPRSGDLSVYWYQQSLDQGLQFLIQYYNGEERAKGNILERFSAQQFPDLHSELNLSSLELGDSALYFCASSPRQESTNEKLFFGSGTQLSVL.